The subject of this entry is one TCR beta chain. The antigen remains unidentified. TCRdb keeps only in-frame clones here, not all; method: immunoSEQ multiplex PCR. The data show approximately 45,000 clones, roughly 59% seen once. This sample was included in a study of radiotherapy plus CTLA-4 blockade in lung cancer. Study information: Of all patients, over 15% responded objectively and approximately 29% showed disease control.

Those with chemo-refractory metastatic non-small-cell lung cancer were treated with focal radiation combined with CTLA-4 blockade using ipilimumab. Germline V lookup: CDR1 LNHDA, CDR2 SQIVND (reference sequence). The CDR3 contains 12 residues. V gave up 10 bases and J gave up 4 bases, with 11 bases separating them. The study, taken as a whole, reports: After radiotherapy and ipilimumab, tumor-derived clones expanded in peripheral blood. Among reported predictors of response, early blood T cell clone dynamics with interferon-beta performed best.

Sample: peripheral blood, taken from a patient treated with radiotherapy plus ipilimumab. The receptor's source is a human donor with non-small cell lung cancer who had a partial response to radiotherapy plus ipilimumab. The V call is TRBV19, the J call TRBJ1-5; weak D call: TRBD1 (5 bases). This CDR3 reads CATGVGNQPQHF. The CDR3 nucleotides read TGTGCCACGGGGGTCGGGAATCAGCCCCAGCATTTT.